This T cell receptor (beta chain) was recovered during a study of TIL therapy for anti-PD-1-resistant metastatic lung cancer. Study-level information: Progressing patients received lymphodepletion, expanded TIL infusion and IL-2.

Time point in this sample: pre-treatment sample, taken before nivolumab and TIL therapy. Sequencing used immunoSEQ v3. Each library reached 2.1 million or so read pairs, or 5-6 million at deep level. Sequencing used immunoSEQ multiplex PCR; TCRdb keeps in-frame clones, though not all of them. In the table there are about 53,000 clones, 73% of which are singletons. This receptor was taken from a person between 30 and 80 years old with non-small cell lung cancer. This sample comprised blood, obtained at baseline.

The CDR3 sequence is CASSAGTSGSSYNEQFF. Written as DNA, the CDR3 is TGTGCCAGCAGCGCCGGGACTAGCGGGAGCTCCTACAATGAGCAGTTCTTC. The J gene is TRBJ2-1, the V gene TRBV13; TRBD2 matches 14 bases. J lost 0 bases, V lost 5 bases, and 3 bases had no gene match. The CDR3 has 17 amino acids. The V gene's germline CDR1 is PRHDT and CDR2 FYEKMQ (reference sequence).